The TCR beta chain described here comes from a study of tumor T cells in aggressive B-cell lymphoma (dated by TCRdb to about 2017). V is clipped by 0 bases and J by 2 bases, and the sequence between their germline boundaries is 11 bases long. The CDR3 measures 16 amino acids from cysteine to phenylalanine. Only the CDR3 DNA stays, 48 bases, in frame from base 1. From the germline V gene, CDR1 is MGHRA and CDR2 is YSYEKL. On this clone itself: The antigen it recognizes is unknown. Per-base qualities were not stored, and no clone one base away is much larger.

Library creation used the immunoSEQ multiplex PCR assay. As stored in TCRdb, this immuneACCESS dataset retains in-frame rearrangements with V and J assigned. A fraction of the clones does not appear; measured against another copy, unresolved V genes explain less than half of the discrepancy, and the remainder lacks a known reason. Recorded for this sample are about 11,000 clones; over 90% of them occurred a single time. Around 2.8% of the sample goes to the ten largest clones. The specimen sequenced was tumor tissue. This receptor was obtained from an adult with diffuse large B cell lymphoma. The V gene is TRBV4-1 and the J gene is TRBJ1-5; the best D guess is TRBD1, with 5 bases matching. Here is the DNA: TGCGCCAGCAGCCAAGAGGGGGGGGTCGGCAATCAGCCCCAGCATTTT. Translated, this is CASSQEGGVGNQPQHF.